This T cell receptor (beta chain) was sequenced in a study of blood T cell repertoires in COVID-19. Study summary: Specimens from acute and convalescent COVID-19 originated in the United States, Italy and Spain. T cells, B-cell-depleted T cells, or PBMCs supplied cDNA or gDNA.

Study processing details: Estimates of nucleated cell counts were drawn from the amplification of reference gene primers. The table came from immunoSEQ multiplex PCR; TCRdb's copy has only in-frame clones and leaves some out. The V and J calls and clone size were taken over from that table, and D and trimming were inferred from the DNA. Here the sample spans about 23,000 clones, about nine tenths being singletons. The CDR3 loop spans 16 amino acids. V gave up 6 bases and J gave up 3 bases; unmatched junction bases: 14. The V gene's germline CDR1 is SGDLS and CDR2 YYNGEE. V is TRBV9 and J is TRBJ1-1, with 7 bases fitting TRBD1. The receptor comes from a woman older than 75 with acute or convalescent COVID-19. The sequencing sample was made of peripheral blood. The CDR3 DNA is TGTGCCAGCAAGGATCTTCCGACAGGGATTTACACTGAAGCTTTCTTT. Translation: CASKDLPTGIYTEAFF.